A single sample gave rise to the 2 T cell receptor beta chains below, sequenced in a study of response to subunit inactivated influenza vaccine. TCRdb re-called the RT-PCR reads through MiXCR, storing one row per CDR3 protein. In the table there are fewer than 550,000 distinct CDR3 sequences, 25% of which are singletons. This material consisted of CD4+ T cells sorted from PBMCs, taken roughly 5 days after vaccination. These receptors all stem from a man aged 50-59 years who received an inactivated influenza vaccine.

The V call is TRBV3-1, the J call TRBJ2-3, with a possible D match to TRBD2 (5 bases). CDR1 LGHDT and CDR2 YNNKEL come from the germline V gene (reference sequence). Between the trimmed V and J ends, which lost 1 base and 6 bases, there was a span of 23 bases. The CDR3 has 18 residues. In DNA, the CDR3 is TGTGCCAGCAGCCAAGTCCCCACGCTAGCTGGAGGTTCGGATACGCAGTATTTT. This codes for CASSQVPTLAGGSDTQYF.

This clonotype turned up a few times. The chain joins TRBV29-1 to TRBJ2-1; 7 positions agree with TRBD1. Looked up from germline, CDR1 is SQVTM and CDR2 is ANQGSEA. Germline trimming cut 4 bases from V and 12 bases from J; bases unmatched to any gene: 6. This CDR3 spans 11 amino acids. The CDR3 DNA reads TGCAGCGTTGGACAGGGCACCGGGCAGTTCTTC. This codes for CSVGQGTGQFF.